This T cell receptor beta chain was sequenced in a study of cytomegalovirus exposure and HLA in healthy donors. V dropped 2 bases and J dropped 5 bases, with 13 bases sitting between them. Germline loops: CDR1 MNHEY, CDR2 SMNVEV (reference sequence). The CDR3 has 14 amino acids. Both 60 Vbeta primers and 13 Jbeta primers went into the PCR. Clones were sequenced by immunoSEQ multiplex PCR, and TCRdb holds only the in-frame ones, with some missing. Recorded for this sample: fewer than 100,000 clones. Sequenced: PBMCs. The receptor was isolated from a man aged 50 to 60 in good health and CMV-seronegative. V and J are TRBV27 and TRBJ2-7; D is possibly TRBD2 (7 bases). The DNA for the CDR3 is TGTGCCAGCAGTTTAGGGGGGGCGGTTGACGAGCAGTACTTC. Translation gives CASSLGGAVDEQYF.